This T cell receptor beta chain was identified in a study of blood T cells in healthy people across ages. Samples had at least 7 million PBMCs isolated from them. Study results and limitations: When one million T cells were used, diversity estimates were thought to be underestimates.

A second about 6 to 11 cycle PCR used barcoded and J-beta primers. From the 5' RACE reads, TCRdb called clonotypes with MiXCR, one entry per CDR3 protein. Of some 1.7 million distinct CDR3 sequences detected, about 28% appear once; the ten largest clones hold 6.5% to 8.5%. As to this clonotype: Its antigen is undetermined.

Trimming removed 0 bases from V and 11 bases from J, with 13 bases in between. The CDR3 runs to 12 residues. CDR1 and CDR2 from the germline V gene are DFQATT and SNEGSKA (reference sequence). J is TRBJ2-5 and V is TRBV20-1; tentatively, D is TRBD2 (5 bases). Sequencing input: blood. This TCR derives from a young woman in good health. CDR3 in DNA: TGCAGTGCTAGAGACGCAGCGTGGGAGCAGTACTTC. Amino acids: CSARDAAWEQYF.